A single TCR beta chain is shown here with its context. This entry belongs to a study of blood T cell repertoires in COVID-19. Trimming cost V 3 bases and J 4 bases; bases outside gene matches: 6. CDR3 length: 15 residues. The germline V gene encodes CDR1 LGHNA and CDR2 YNFKEQ. Measured with immunoSEQ multiplex PCR; TCRdb has only the in-frame clones, and not every one. Altogether under 200,000 clones are present, approximately 86% being singletons, with the ten largest covering roughly 8.6%. The sequenced sample was peripheral blood. The chain joins TRBV4-2 to TRBJ1-1, with 9 bases aligning to TRBD1. This receptor was obtained from a man between 60 and 70 years old with acute or convalescent COVID-19. The CDR3 loop is CASSHHQTGGTEAFF. The CDR3 nucleotides are TGTGCCAGCAGCCACCACCAGACAGGGGGCACTGAAGCTTTCTTT.